One and the same sample provided the 31 T cell receptor beta chains below, sequenced in a study of cytotoxic CD8 clonotypes in ibrutinib-treated CLL. Clones were read by immunoSEQ multiplex PCR, and TCRdb kept only the in-frame ones, dropping some. The sample lists 97,000 or so clones; roughly 80% were seen once. Sequenced here: PBMCs, sampled after 12 months of ibrutinib treatment. The receptors derive from a human donor with chronic lymphocytic leukemia.

The CDR3 DNA reads TGTGCCGCATTTAGCGGGGGGGTCTCCTACGAGCAGTACTTC. It translates to CAAFSGGVSYEQYF. The gene calls are TRBV6-5 and TRBJ2-7; TRBD2 matches 11 bases. The CDR3 is 14 amino acids. Germline V gene lookup returns CDR1 MNHEY and CDR2 SVGAGI. V was pared by 11 bases and J by 0 bases, with 6 bases of the junction left unmatched.

The CDR3 protein is CAISDRTGEGGYTF. DNA for the CDR3: TGTGCCATCAGTGACCGGACAGGGGAAGGCGGCTACACCTTC. The chain is built from TRBV10-3 and TRBJ1-2; TRBD1 aligns across 9 bases. Trimming at V came to 3 bases and at J to 8 bases, leaving 7 bases not matched to a gene. The V gene's germline CDR1 is ENHRY and CDR2 SYGVKD. The CDR3 consists of 14 residues.

This chain connects TRBV5-6 to TRBJ2-7; 7 positions agree with TRBD1. The CDR3 has 13 residues. The V and J ends lost 4 bases and 6 bases, in that order; junction bases with no gene match: 7. Germline V gives CDR1 SGHDT, CDR2 YYEEEE. The CDR3 region is CASSPTGYLEQYF. The CDR3 DNA sequence: TGTGCCAGCAGCCCGACAGGGTATCTCGAGCAGTACTTC.

The rearrangement uses TRBV28 and TRBJ2-6; weak D call: TRBD1 (6 bases). The CDR3 covers 14 residues. Germline CDR1 and CDR2: MDHEN and SYDVKM. Trimming took 9 bases from V and 12 from J, leaving 21 bases between them. CDR3 sequence: CASRRGTSPVVLTF. DNA for the CDR3: TGTGCCAGTCGGAGAGGGACATCCCCAGTCGTCCTGACTTTC.

V is TRBV2 and J is TRBJ2-7; no reliable D call. The germline gives CDR1 SNHLY, CDR2 FYNNEI. The CDR3 totals 13 residues. Trimming cost V 7 bases and J 3 bases, with 13 bases left between them. The CDR3 region is CASKWQAVYEQYF. CDR3 sequence (DNA): TGTGCCAGCAAGTGGCAGGCGGTCTACGAGCAGTACTTC.

V is TRBV6-6 and J is TRBJ2-5; D remains ambiguous. V was shortened by 0 bases and J by 1 base, with 6 bases between the two germline ends. This CDR3 comprises 14 residues. The germline gives CDR1 MNHNY, CDR2 SVGAGI (reference sequence). The CDR3 protein is CASSYSPGQETQYF. The CDR3 DNA sequence: TGTGCCAGCAGTTACTCGCCTGGCCAAGAGACCCAGTACTTC.

This chain joins TRBV5-4 and TRBJ2-5; D remains unclear. With 0 bases removed from V and 3 bases from J, the gap between germline ends came to 6 bases. There are 13 residues in the CDR3. From germline, CDR1 is SGHNT and CDR2 YYREEE (reference sequence). The CDR3 DNA sequence: TGTGCCAGCAGCTTGGACTATAAAGAGACCCAGTACTTC. This translates into CASSLDYKETQYF.

There are a few counts of this clone. V usage is TRBV21-1 and J usage is TRBJ2-3. TRBV21-1 is labeled a pseudogene. CDR3 length: 16 residues. CDR3 sequence reads: CASSTSRGLDVDTQYF. CDR3 DNA: TGTGCCAGCAGCACCTCACGGGGGCTAGATGTAGATACGCAGTATTTT.

The chain links TRBV6-6 to TRBJ1-4, with D possibly being TRBD1 (5 bases). This CDR3 contains 15 residues. Germline V gene lookup returns CDR1 MNHNY and CDR2 SVGAGI (reference sequence). The V gene lost 4 bases and the J gene lost 5 bases, with 14 bases spanning the gap. The CDR3 is CASSSPTVGNEKLFF. Written as DNA, the CDR3 is TGTGCCAGCAGTTCCCCGACAGTGGGGAATGAAAAACTGTTTTTT.

The rearrangement joins TRBV27 to TRBJ2-2; D is perhaps TRBD1 or TRBD2 (7 bases each). Trimming took 8 bases from V and 4 from J, leaving 23 bases between them. Germline-derived CDR1 and CDR2 are MNHEY and SMNVEV (reference sequence). The CDR3 is made up of 17 amino acids. CDR3 DNA: TGTGCCAGCTCTAAGGAAGGGGGCCGGGGGGCCACCGGGGAGCTGTTTTTT. Its protein product is CASSKEGGRGATGELFF.

The J gene is TRBJ2-2, the V gene TRBV2; 7 positions agree with TRBD1. Germline trimming cut 11 bases from V and 0 bases from J; bases unmatched to any gene: 6. The CDR3 has 14 residues. CDR1 is SNHLY, CDR2 FYNNEI, per germline. The DNA of the CDR3 is TGTGCCGGGAGACAGGGCCCGAACACCGGGGAGCTGTTTTTT. Protein sequence: CAGRQGPNTGELFF.

Here the CDR3 reads CASSSRGSLHF. In DNA form, the CDR3 reads TGTGCCAGCAGTTCCAGGGGGTCCCTCCACTTT. V is TRBV6-6 and J is TRBJ1-6, with 7 bases that match TRBD1. The germline gives CDR1 MNHNY, CDR2 SVGAGI (reference sequence). The trim removed 4 bases at V and 14 bases at J, leaving 2 bases unmatched. The CDR3 has 11 residues.

Of note for this clone: A much larger clone lies one base from this, so it may be a read error. The sample carries other DNA sequences with the same CDR3. The chain is built from TRBV14 and TRBJ2-7; no definite D call. This CDR3 contains 12 residues. Germline CDR1 is SGHDN and CDR2 is FVKESK. The CDR3 nucleotides read TGTGCTAGCAGCGAAGCAGCCTACGAGCAGTACTTC. Translated: CASSEAAYEQYF.

V usage is TRBV5-8 and J usage is TRBJ2-1, with D tentatively TRBD1 or TRBD2 (5 bases each). The V and J ends lost 3 bases and 3 bases respectively, with 19 bases between them. Per the germline V gene, CDR1 is SGHTS and CDR2 is YDEGEE. The CDR3 length is 17 residues. The CDR3 region is CASSSPSGAHLYNEQFF. CDR3 nucleotide sequence: TGTGCCAGCAGCTCGCCTTCCGGGGCCCATCTCTACAATGAGCAGTTCTTC.

This chain joins TRBV7-6 and TRBJ2-1; D assignment may be TRBD1 or TRBD2 (5 bases each). This CDR3 contains 18 residues. Looked up from germline, CDR1 is SGHVS and CDR2 is FNYEAQ. The V and J ends lost 5 bases and 0 bases respectively, with 20 bases between them. For the CDR3, the DNA is TGTGCCAGCAGCAAGACGGGCAGGGACCTGAGCTCCTACAATGAGCAGTTCTTC. Translation: CASSKTGRDLSSYNEQFF.

The chain is built from TRBV5-1 and TRBJ2-3, with D unresolved. In germline, CDR1 is SGHRS, CDR2 YFSETQ. V dropped 4 bases and J dropped 0 bases, with 9 bases sitting between them. This CDR3 region has 14 residues. CDR3 DNA: TGCGCCAGCAGCCCCCTCCTGAGCACAGATACGCAGTATTTT. Translating it yields CASSPLLSTDTQYF.

V usage is TRBV5-5 and J usage is TRBJ2-7; D may be TRBD1 (6 bases). The CDR3 contains 13 residues. From germline, CDR1 is SGHKS and CDR2 YYEKEE (reference sequence). V lost 5 bases and J 1 base, leaving 10 bases between the germline ends. The CDR3 nucleotides read TGTGCCAGCAGGCCAGGGGCTTCCTACGAGCAGTACTTC. This codes for CASRPGASYEQYF.

The chain combines TRBV9 with TRBJ2-5; 9 bases fit TRBD2. From germline, CDR1 is SGDLS and CDR2 YYNGEE. With 3 bases clipped from V and 7 bases from J, the junction kept 22 bases outside the gene matches. The CDR3 extends over 19 amino acids. Written as DNA, the CDR3 is TGTGCCAGCAGCGCCTCTAGTCGGCGGGGGGGCCAGGATTGGATGACCCAGTACTTC. This sequence encodes CASSASSRRGGQDWMTQYF.

V is TRBV29-1 and J is TRBJ2-1; 7 nucleotides agree with TRBD1. J lost 4 bases, V lost 5 bases, and 5 bases had no gene match. Germline CDR1 reads SQVTM; CDR2 reads ANQGSEA. This CDR3 is built from 13 residues. CDR3 amino acids: CSVLGQSYNEQFF. In DNA form, the CDR3 reads TGCAGCGTTTTGGGACAGAGTTACAATGAGCAGTTCTTC.

This chain uses TRBV7-9 with TRBJ2-3, with D unclear. Germline V gene sequence: CDR1 SEHNR, CDR2 FQNEAQ (reference sequence). Trimming cost V 5 bases and J 0 bases, with 12 bases left between them. CDR3 size: 15 residues. The CDR3 sequence: CASSPVGQSTDTQYF. The CDR3 DNA reads as TGTGCCAGCAGCCCCGTCGGGCAGAGCACAGATACGCAGTATTTT.

The V call is TRBV10-2, the J call TRBJ1-3; D gene ambiguous. The germline V gene has CDR1 WSHSY and CDR2 SAAADI. Between the trimmed V and J ends, which lost 0 bases and 0 bases, there was a span of 21 bases. The CDR3 covers 20 residues. The CDR3 sequence is CASSESAGLNPRDSGNTIYF. The CDR3 coding sequence is TGCGCCAGCAGTGAGTCGGCAGGACTTAACCCACGGGACTCTGGAAACACCATATATTTT.

J is TRBJ2-7 and V is TRBV5-6; perhaps TRBD2 as D (7 bases). V gave up 0 bases and J gave up 6 bases, with 19 bases separating them. CDR1 is SGHDT and CDR2 is YYEEEE in the germline V gene. There are 16 residues in the CDR3. The DNA for the CDR3 is TGTGCCAGCAGCTTGGGGGCCCCCGGGGGGCTGCGCGAGCAGTACTTC. Translating it yields CASSLGAPGGLREQYF.

This chain uses TRBV6-1 with TRBJ1-5; D is unclear. The CDR3 runs to 13 residues. CDR1 is MNHNS, CDR2 SASEGT, per germline. V gave up 4 bases and J gave up 4 bases, with 8 bases separating them. The CDR3 sequence: CASSVAGNQPQHF. The CDR3, as DNA: TGTGCCAGCAGTGTCGCCGGGAATCAGCCCCAGCATTTT.

Only a few counts were recorded for this clone. The V gene is TRBV29-1, the J gene TRBJ2-5; 11 bases fit TRBD1. CDR1 is SQVTM and CDR2 is ANQGSEA in the germline V gene. The CDR3 sequence is 12 residues long. As DNA, the CDR3 is TGCACCAGTCGGACAGGGGGCGAGACCCAGTACTTC. Translated: CTSRTGGETQYF.

This clone has just a few counts. This chain links TRBV6-4 with TRBJ2-2; D might be TRBD1 (5 bases). Germline values: CDR1 MRHNA, CDR2 SNTAGT. The V gene lost 5 bases and the J gene lost 5 bases, with 6 bases spanning the gap. CDR3 size: 12 residues. The CDR3 DNA reads as TGTGCCAGCAGTCACAGGACCGGGGAGCTGTTTTTT. Translating it yields CASSHRTGELFF.

V gene TRBV7-2 combines with J gene TRBJ2-3, with unresolved D. The CDR3 spans 13 residues. From germline, CDR1 is SGHTA and CDR2 FQGNSA. V was cut by 2 bases and J by 2 bases, with 5 bases left in between. The DNA of the CDR3 is TGTGCCAGCAGCTTATCCCTCACAGATACGCAGTATTTT. Amino acid sequence: CASSLSLTDTQYF.

This chain joins TRBV18 and TRBJ1-6; tentatively, D is TRBD1 (6 bases). The CDR3 is 14 amino acids. Germline-derived CDR1 and CDR2 are KGHSH and LQKENI. The germline V and J ends were trimmed by 6 bases and 9 bases, with 15 bases remaining between them. CDR3 sequence reads: CASSPAQGGSPLHF. In DNA, the CDR3 is TGTGCCAGCTCGCCCGCTCAAGGGGGTTCACCCCTCCACTTT. Full variable domain (rest looked up from reference TRBV18 and TRBJ1-6): NAGVMQNPRHLVRRRGQEARLRCSPMKGHSHVYWYRQLPEEGLKFMVYLQKENIIDESGMPKERFSAEFPKEGPSILRIQQVVRGDSAAYFCASSPAQGGSPLHFGNGTRLTVT.

The chain carries TRBV7-9 and TRBJ2-3, with D uncertain. V shed 10 bases and J shed 0 bases, with 14 bases lying between them. The germline V gene has CDR1 SEHNR and CDR2 FQNEAQ (reference sequence). This CDR3 has 14 amino acids. The DNA of the CDR3 is TGTGCCATACCCGCTGCCCCTAGCACAGATACGCAGTATTTT. Translated: CAIPAAPSTDTQYF.

V usage is TRBV4-1 and J usage is TRBJ2-7; TRBD2 is a possible D gene (5 bases). This CDR3 spans 13 amino acids. Deletions cut 4 bases from V and 2 bases from J, with 9 bases between. Germline V gene data show CDR1 as MGHRA and CDR2 as YSYEKL. CDR3 sequence (DNA): TGCGCCAGCAGCCGCGAGGAGGCCTACGAGCAGTACTTC. Amino acid sequence: CASSREEAYEQYF.

The rearrangement joins TRBV6-1 to TRBJ2-2; 7 bases line up with TRBD1. Per germline, CDR1 MNHNS and CDR2 SASEGT. Trimming removed 4 bases from V and 5 bases from J; junction bases left unmatched: 4. The CDR3 is 14 amino acids. This CDR3 reads CASSGQGATGELFF. The CDR3 nucleotides are TGTGCCAGCAGTGGACAGGGTGCTACCGGGGAGCTGTTTTTT.

This clone was detected only once. The rearrangement uses TRBV7-8 and TRBJ2-7; D gene unclear. The germline CDR1 and CDR2 sequences are SGHVS and FQNEAQ. V was clipped by 3 bases and J by 3 bases, with 9 bases between them. This CDR3 spans 13 amino acids. CDR3 sequence (DNA): TGTGCCAGCAGCTTCGGAGCACTCTACGAGCAGTACTTC. Protein sequence: CASSFGALYEQYF.